This T cell receptor beta chain was captured by sequencing in a study of PD-1 blockade in classical Hodgkin lymphoma. At the level of the study: Intravenous delivery of nivolumab at 3 mg/kg to patients occurred every 2 weeks. Broader study findings: By C4D1, diversity of CD4+ TCRs had risen significantly, whereas that of CD8+ TCRs had not.

Only a few counts were recorded for this clone. Its antigen is not identified. V lost 7 bases and J lost 8, with 20 bases in between. This CDR3 spans 15 amino acids. Germline V gene data show CDR1 as MDHEN and CDR2 as SYDVKM. Only in-frame clones appear in the TCRdb table, and some are missing; sequencing was by immunoSEQ multiplex PCR. This table holds 9,500 to 13,000 clones, roughly 72% found once. Time point denoted: cycle 4 day 1 (C4D1), after six to seven weeks of nivolumab. Every patient relapsed after autologous stem cell transplantation, and brentuximab vedotin exposure varied. Purified CD4+ T cells were obtained from thawed PBMCs through magnetic negative selection. Each best response was a complete response, a partial response or progressive disease.

This TCR was recovered from a human donor with classical Hodgkin lymphoma. The rearrangement uses TRBV28 and TRBJ1-4, with D maybe TRBD1 (6 bases). This specimen consisted of CD4+ T cells from blood, obtained before the fourth cycle of nivolumab. The CDR3 sequence: CASIPSGARGEKLFF. Here the CDR3 DNA reads TGTGCCAGCATTCCCAGCGGGGCGAGGGGGGAAAAACTGTTTTTT.